These 31 T cell receptor beta chains came from one sample sequenced in a study of blood T cell repertoires in COVID-19. Profiling relied on immunoSEQ multiplex PCR, and the TCRdb table lists in-frame clones only, not all of them. The sample yields over 140,000 clones, about 79% seen once. The sample comprised PBMCs or T cells enriched from blood (not recorded which). The receptors originated from a woman aged 45 to 65 who had recovered from COVID-19.

This clone was observed a few times. The chain carries TRBV7-2 and TRBJ2-2; weak D call: TRBD2 (6 bases). This CDR3 is 16 amino acids long. The V end lost 5 bases, the J end lost 4 bases, and 17 bases lay between the germline ends. The germline CDR1 and CDR2 sequences are SGHTA and FQGNSA. The CDR3 nucleotides are TGTGCCAGCAGCCTCCTTCGGACTACCACCACCGGGGAGCTGTTTTTT. This gives the protein CASSLLRTTTTGELFF.

This chain uses TRBV28 with TRBJ1-1, with 7 bases aligning to TRBD1. The CDR3 length is 14 residues. V was pared by 7 bases and J by 0 bases, with 5 bases of the junction left unmatched. CDR1 MDHEN and CDR2 SYDVKM come from the germline V gene. The CDR3 DNA sequence: TGTGCCAGCACCCCGACAGGGATGAACACTGAAGCTTTCTTT. Its translation is CASTPTGMNTEAFF.

The chain uses TRBV9 and TRBJ1-3; 10 bases line up with TRBD1. The trim removed 0 bases at V and 5 bases at J, leaving 5 bases unmatched. CDR1 SGDLS and CDR2 YYNGEE come from the germline V gene. This CDR3 comprises 16 residues. The CDR3 loop reads CASSVGTGGYRNTIYF. CDR3 coding DNA: TGTGCCAGCAGCGTAGGGACAGGGGGTTACAGAAACACCATATATTTT.

The chain is built from TRBV5-1 and TRBJ2-7; maybe TRBD1 (5 bases). Germline-derived CDR1 and CDR2 are SGHRS and YFSETQ. V lost 5 bases and J 3 bases, leaving 9 bases between the germline ends. This CDR3 region has 12 residues. The CDR3 nucleotides are TGCGCCAGCAGTGACGGACACTACGAGCAGTACTTC. It yields the protein CASSDGHYEQYF.

This rearrangement joins TRBV19 to TRBJ1-2; TRBD1 matches at 7 bases. With V trimmed by 5 bases and J by 2 bases, 5 bases remained unmatched. The CDR3 is 14 amino acids. The germline CDR1 and CDR2 sequences are LNHDA and SQIVND (reference sequence). CDR3 sequence reads: CASSATGRNYGYTF. CDR3 coding DNA: TGTGCCAGTAGTGCGACAGGGAGGAACTATGGCTACACCTTC.

The chain links TRBV15 to TRBJ2-7, with D tentatively TRBD1 (6 bases). Trimming took off 5 bases at V and 3 bases at J, with 17 bases between the two ends. The CDR3 is 15 amino acids. Germline V gene lookup returns CDR1 LNHNV and CDR2 YYDKDF (reference sequence). CDR3 sequence (DNA): TGTGCCACCAGCGCCGGGACAATCCACTGCTACGAGCAGTACTTC. It specifies CATSAGTIHCYEQYF. Filled out from reference TRBV15 and TRBJ2-7, the complete variable domain reads DAMVIQNPRYQVTQFGKPVTLSCSQTLNHNVMYWYQQKSSQAPKLLFHYYDKDFNNEADTPDNFQSRRPNTSFCFLDIRSPGLGDTAMYLCATSAGTIHCYEQYFGPGTRLTVT.

The V and J genes are TRBV5-6 and TRBJ1-5; TRBD1 is a possible D gene (6 bases). The CDR3 has 15 amino acids. Germline CDR1 reads SGHDT; CDR2 reads YYEEEE. The V gene lost 4 bases and the J gene lost 2 bases, with 13 bases spanning the gap. CDR3 nucleotide sequence: TGTGCCAGCAGCCGGGGTCCAGGGGGCAATCAGCCCCAGCATTTT. Translated: CASSRGPGGNQPQHF.

Of note for this clone: Other DNA sequences in this sample translate to the same CDR3. This chain joins TRBV5-1 and TRBJ1-2, with 7 bases lining up with TRBD1. From germline, CDR1 is SGHRS and CDR2 YFSETQ. This CDR3 spans 14 amino acids. With V trimmed by 4 bases and J by 0 bases, 3 bases remained unmatched. CDR3 DNA: TGCGCCAGCAGCGGAGGACAGGCTAACTATGGCTACACCTTC. Encoded protein: CASSGGQANYGYTF.

The rearrangement uses TRBV2 and TRBJ2-2; 7 bases are shared with TRBD1. Germline values: CDR1 SNHLY, CDR2 FYNNEI. The ends lost 6 bases at V and 6 bases at J; junction bases unmatched: 10. CDR3 size: 15 residues. CDR3 sequence: CASRATGIPSGELFF. The CDR3 DNA follows: TGTGCCAGCAGGGCGACAGGGATACCGTCCGGGGAGCTGTTTTTT.

This clone is a singleton in its sample. This sequence joins TRBV10-3 and TRBJ2-3; TRBD2 matches at 9 bases. This CDR3 spans 17 amino acids. Germline values: CDR1 ENHRY, CDR2 SYGVKD. V dropped 2 bases and J dropped 6; count of bases not matched to a gene: 12. CDR3 sequence: CAISELAVAGVRDTQYF. Here the CDR3 DNA reads TGTGCCATCAGTGAGCTAGCGGTAGCGGGAGTCCGGGATACGCAGTATTTT.

The rearrangement joins TRBV7-8 to TRBJ2-7; a weak D match, TRBD1 (5 bases). The length of the CDR3 is 15 residues. Between the trimmed V and J ends, which lost 3 bases and 2 bases, there was a span of 14 bases. Germline assignment: CDR1 SGHVS and CDR2 FQNEAQ. For the CDR3, the DNA is TGTGCCAGCAGCTTCTACGGCAGGGCCACCTACGAGCAGTACTTC. Its protein product is CASSFYGRATYEQYF.

The J gene is TRBJ1-4, the V gene TRBV10-3, with D perhaps TRBD1 (6 bases). Germline assignment: CDR1 ENHRY and CDR2 SYGVKD. The V end was cut by 5 bases, the J end by 7 bases, with 14 bases between. The CDR3 extends over 14 amino acids. This chain's CDR3 is CAISPSDSLEKLFF. CDR3 in DNA: TGTGCCATCAGTCCCTCGGACAGTCTTGAAAAACTGTTTTTT.

The sample holds a few counts of this clone. The chain uses TRBV7-2 and TRBJ1-1; no definite D call. The CDR3 is made up of 13 amino acids. CDR1 SGHTA and CDR2 FQGNSA come from the germline V gene. V lost 2 bases and J lost 0, with 4 bases in between. The CDR3 DNA reads as TGTGCCAGCAGCTTATCTCTGAACACTGAAGCTTTCTTT. Its protein is CASSLSLNTEAFF.

V usage is TRBV19 and J usage is TRBJ2-1, with a tentative D call TRBD1 (5 bases). V lost 9 bases and J 6 bases, leaving 18 bases between the germline ends. The CDR3 is 14 amino acids. Germline CDR1 and CDR2: LNHDA and SQIVND (reference sequence). The CDR3 nucleotides read TGTGCCAGCTCAGGGTTACAACTAAGCAATGAGCAGTTCTTC. Protein product: CASSGLQLSNEQFF.

The V gene is TRBV10-2, the J gene TRBJ1-1; TRBD1 is a possible D gene (5 bases). CDR1 is WSHSY and CDR2 is SAAADI in the germline V gene. V was pared by 8 bases and J by 1 base, with 8 bases between. This CDR3 has 12 amino acids. Here the CDR3 reads CASGRGNTEAFF. CDR3 coding DNA: TGCGCCAGCGGTAGGGGGAACACTGAAGCTTTCTTT.

The gene calls are TRBV28 and TRBJ2-1, with TRBD1 matching over 10 bases. CDR1 and CDR2 from the germline V gene are MDHEN and SYDVKM. V shed 5 bases and J 8 bases; nucleotides not matched to a gene: 9. The CDR3 has 15 residues. Written as DNA, the CDR3 is TGTGCCAGCAGTATTCAGACAGGGGGCAGCGATGAGCAGTTCTTC. The encoded protein is CASSIQTGGSDEQFF. Full variable domain (remainder filled in from reference TRBV28 and TRBJ2-1): DVKVTQSSRYLVKRTGEKVFLECVQDMDHENMFWYRQDPGLGLRLIYFSYDVKMKEKGDIPEGYSVSREKKERFSLILESASTNQTSMYLCASSIQTGGSDEQFFGPGTRLTVL.

The rearrangement joins TRBV13 to TRBJ1-1; unclear D gene. The CDR3 has 14 residues. CDR1 and CDR2 from the germline V gene are PRHDT and FYEKMQ (reference sequence). The V gene lost 0 bases and the J gene lost 2 bases, with 7 bases spanning the gap. CDR3 DNA sequence: TGTGCCAGCAGCTTAGGAGCCCATAACACTGAAGCTTTCTTT. Translating gives CASSLGAHNTEAFF.

The V gene is TRBV5-1, the J gene TRBJ2-1; 10 bases are shared with TRBD2. The germline gives CDR1 SGHRS, CDR2 YFSETQ. V was pared by 8 bases and J by 3 bases, with 5 bases of the junction left unmatched. The CDR3 loop spans 14 amino acids. CDR3 bases: TGCGCCAGTTCACTAGCGGGGCTCTACAATGAGCAGTTCTTC. Amino acid sequence: CASSLAGLYNEQFF.

The chain joins TRBV6-5 to TRBJ1-2; TRBD1 might be the D (5 bases). Trimming stripped 0 bases from V and 5 bases from J, with 10 bases between. CDR1 is MNHEY, CDR2 SVGAGI, per germline. The CDR3 totals 14 residues. CDR3 amino acids: CASSYSQDLYGYTF. As DNA, the CDR3 is TGTGCCAGCAGTTACTCACAGGACCTTTATGGCTACACCTTC.

The chain joins TRBV5-1 to TRBJ2-1; 13 bases map to TRBD2. The ends lost 4 bases at V and 7 bases at J; junction bases unmatched: 8. Per the germline V gene, CDR1 is SGHRS and CDR2 is YFSETQ. This CDR3 is built from 16 residues. CDR3 sequence reads: CASSAKTSGRGNEQFF. In nucleotides, the CDR3 is TGCGCCAGCAGCGCAAAAACTAGCGGGAGGGGTAATGAGCAGTTCTTC.

V is TRBV3-1 (or the pseudogene TRBV3-2) and J is TRBJ2-7, with 10 positions matching TRBD2. Germline V CDR1 and CDR2: LGHDT, YNNKEL (reference sequence). This CDR3 is built from 16 residues. The J segment lost 7 bases and the V segment lost 1 base, leaving 10 bases of the junction unmatched. The CDR3 spells CASSQGPSGRAGEQYF. The DNA of the CDR3 is TGTGCCAGCAGCCAAGGCCCCAGCGGGAGGGCCGGTGAGCAGTACTTC.

This clone showed up just once. The chain is built from TRBV28 and TRBJ2-7; 7 bases map to TRBD1. Germline-derived CDR1 and CDR2 are MDHEN and SYDVKM. The CDR3 runs 14 residues. V was clipped by 5 bases and J by 3 bases; unmatched bases: 7. In DNA form, the CDR3 reads TGTGCCAGCAGTAATCAGGGGGTAATCTACGAGCAGTACTTC. It codes for CASSNQGVIYEQYF.

V is TRBV10-3 and J is TRBJ2-2, with 8 bases lining up with TRBD1. CDR1 ENHRY and CDR2 SYGVKD come from the germline V gene. The V gene end was trimmed by 2 bases and the J gene end by 4 bases; junction bases not matched to a gene: 6. CDR3 length equals 16 residues. In nucleotides, the CDR3 is TGTGCCATCAGTGAGCGCGGGGACAGGTCCACCGGGGAGCTGTTTTTT. Translation: CAISERGDRSTGELFF.

This clone appeared a single time. CDR3 amino acids: CASSDRGLAGETQYF. DNA for the CDR3: TGTGCCAGCAGTGACCGGGGACTAGCGGGGGAGACCCAGTACTTC. The V call is TRBV2, the J call TRBJ2-5, with 13 bases identical to TRBD2. This CDR3 region has 15 residues. V dropped 3 bases and J dropped 5; count of bases not matched to a gene: 3. From germline, CDR1 is SNHLY and CDR2 FYNNEI.

This clone came up many times. The chain employs TRBV28 and TRBJ2-3; 9 nucleotides match TRBD1. V shed 6 bases and J 3 bases; nucleotides not matched to a gene: 10. CDR3 length: 16 amino acids. Germline CDR1 reads MDHEN; CDR2 reads SYDVKM. CDR3 sequence: CASSPPRDRVTDTQYF. The CDR3 coding sequence is TGTGCCAGCAGCCCCCCCCGGGACAGGGTAACAGATACGCAGTATTTT.

The chain links TRBV5-1 to TRBJ2-7; 14 bases map to TRBD2. Per the germline V gene, CDR1 is SGHRS and CDR2 is YFSETQ. With 4 bases clipped from V and 9 bases from J, the junction kept 3 bases outside the gene matches. The CDR3 extends over 13 amino acids. The DNA of the CDR3 is TGCGCCAGCAGCCCGACTAGCGGGGGGGGGCAGTACTTC. Its translation is CASSPTSGGGQYF.

The chain recombines TRBV6-4 with TRBJ2-7; possible D gene TRBD2, 6 bases. The CDR3 runs to 12 residues. Trimming cost V 8 bases and J 3 bases, with 11 bases left between them. The V gene's germline CDR1 is MRHNA and CDR2 SNTAGT. The CDR3 is CASPGLFYEQYF. The CDR3 bases are TGTGCCAGCCCGGGACTTTTCTACGAGCAGTACTTC.

The chain carries TRBV9 and TRBJ2-7; a possible D gene is TRBD2 (6 bases). Trimming took off 3 bases at V and 5 bases at J, with 18 bases between the two ends. CDR3 length equals 15 residues. CDR1 SGDLS and CDR2 YYNGEE come from the germline V gene. CDR3 region: CASSAKAGSRNEQYF. The CDR3 DNA sequence: TGTGCCAGCAGCGCGAAGGCGGGGTCGCGCAACGAGCAGTACTTC.

This clone came up many times. The chain carries TRBV19 and TRBJ2-2; D perhaps matches TRBD2 (6 bases). Germline V CDR1 and CDR2: LNHDA, SQIVND (reference sequence). Trimming stripped 6 bases from V and 5 bases from J, with 16 bases between. CDR3 length: 15 residues. Here the CDR3 DNA reads TGTGCCAGTAGAGCGGGTGAGGTGGAGACCGGGGAGCTGTTTTTT. This gives the protein CASRAGEVETGELFF.

In this sample, this clone turned up a few times. This rearrangement joins TRBV19 to TRBJ1-1; maybe TRBD1 (5 bases). The germline gives CDR1 LNHDA, CDR2 SQIVND (reference sequence). The V and J ends lost 4 bases and 7 bases respectively, with 16 bases between them. The CDR3 runs 14 residues. As DNA, the CDR3 is TGTGCCAGTAGTAGTACCAGGGTAGTAAGTGAAGCTTTCTTT. It yields the protein CASSSTRVVSEAFF.

The rearrangement uses TRBV28 and TRBJ2-2; D remains ambiguous. Trimming pared 8 bases from V and 0 bases from J, leaving 7 bases between. Germline loops: CDR1 MDHEN, CDR2 SYDVKM. The CDR3 is 13 amino acids. The CDR3 coding sequence is TGTGCCAGCGTCCCGGCGAACACCGGGGAGCTGTTTTTT. Protein sequence: CASVPANTGELFF.